The 30 T cell receptor beta chains below all came from one sample that was sequenced in a study of CD8+ T cells in alopecia areata. Following extraction, RNA underwent reverse transcription to cDNA, which served as the sequencing template. Produced via immunoSEQ multiplex PCR; TCRdb's table is partial and in-frame only. The sample shows under 250,000 clones, 50% to 70% of them seen only once. This material consisted of CD4+ T cells sorted from blood, taken at week 0. The receptors come from a human donor with alopecia areata.

V is TRBV5-1 and J is TRBJ2-5; 8 bases map to TRBD2. The CDR3 length is 14 residues. Germline lookup yields CDR1 SGHRS and CDR2 YFSETQ. V lost 0 bases and J lost 5; bases outside the gene matches: 3. CDR3 nucleotide sequence: TGCGCCAGCAGCTTGGGACTAGCGCTGGAGACCCAGTACTTC. The encoded protein is CASSLGLALETQYF.

This clone has only a few counts. The chain joins TRBV9 to TRBJ2-2, with 13 bases matching TRBD2. Germline V gene data show CDR1 as SGDLS and CDR2 as YYNGEE. This CDR3 is 17 amino acids long. V lost 2 bases, J lost 7 bases, and 8 bases stayed unmatched. DNA for the CDR3: TGTGCCAGCAGCGTTGTAGGACTAGCGGGAGTAGGCGGGGAGCTGTTTTTT. The encoded protein is CASSVVGLAGVGGELFF.

This clone was seen only a few times. This chain links TRBV30 with TRBJ1-2; D possibly corresponds to TRBD1 (5 bases). This CDR3 has 11 amino acids. CDR1 and CDR2 from the germline V gene are GTSNPN and SVGIG (reference sequence). V lost 4 bases and J 7 bases, leaving 10 bases between the germline ends. The CDR3 coding sequence is TGTGCCTGGATCCTGGGGCTTGGCTACACCTTC. Protein sequence: CAWILGLGYTF. Looking up the rest from reference TRBV30 and TRBJ1-2 gives the full variable domain: SQTIHQWPATLVQPVGSPLSLECTVEGTSNPNLYWYRQAAGRGLQLLFYSVGIGQISSEVPQNLSASRPQDRQFILSSKKLLLSDSGFYLCAWILGLGYTFGSGTRLTVV.

The chain is built from TRBV30 and TRBJ1-4; TRBD1 matches 9 bases. The CDR3 extends over 14 amino acids. Germline lookup yields CDR1 GTSNPN and CDR2 SVGIG (reference sequence). Losses at the gene ends were 0 bases for V and 7 bases for J; bases not matched to a gene: 3. The CDR3 here is CAWSVEDRGEKLFF. In DNA form, the CDR3 reads TGTGCCTGGAGTGTAGAGGACAGGGGTGAAAAACTGTTTTTT.

The rearrangement joins TRBV30 to TRBJ1-4; 10 positions agree with TRBD1. CDR1 is GTSNPN and CDR2 is SVGIG in the germline V gene (reference sequence). J gave up 8 bases and V 3 bases, and 6 bases lay outside the gene matches. The CDR3 is 14 residues long. CDR3 region: CAWRSDRGYEKLFF. CDR3 DNA sequence: TGTGCCTGGAGATCGGACAGGGGGTACGAAAAACTGTTTTTT.

V gene TRBV30 combines with J gene TRBJ1-5, with TRBD1 as a possible D gene (6 bases). Germline loops: CDR1 GTSNPN, CDR2 SVGIG (reference sequence). The CDR3 consists of 15 residues. Trimming took off 3 bases at V and 0 bases at J, with 12 bases between the two ends. The CDR3 reads CAWREDSHSNQPQHF. The CDR3 coding sequence is TGTGCCTGGAGGGAGGACAGCCATAGCAATCAGCCCCAGCATTTT.

A note on this clone: A much larger clone is a single base away; this may be a read error. This chain connects TRBV13 to TRBJ2-3, with no clear D. This CDR3 comprises 11 residues. Trimming removed 6 bases at V and 1 base at J, with 2 bases between. Germline CDR1 reads PRHDT; CDR2 reads FYEKMQ (reference sequence). CDR3: CASRRTDTQYF. The CDR3 DNA reads TGTGCCAGCAGGCGCACAGATACGCAGTATTTT.

The chain links TRBV15 to TRBJ1-2, with D possibly matching TRBD1 (6 bases). The CDR3 runs 15 residues. The germline V gene has CDR1 LNHNV and CDR2 YYDKDF (reference sequence). The V and J ends lost 1 base and 3 bases respectively, with 12 bases between them. CDR3 sequence: CATSRVTRGDYGYTF. CDR3 sequence (DNA): TGTGCCACCAGCAGAGTAACCAGGGGAGACTATGGCTACACCTTC. The variable domain in full, with the rest retrieved from reference TRBV15 and TRBJ1-2, is DAMVIQNPRYQVTQFGKPVTLSCSQTLNHNVMYWYQQKSSQAPKLLFHYYDKDFNNEADTPDNFQSRRPNTSFCFLDIRSPGLGDTAMYLCATSRVTRGDYGYTFGSGTRLTVV.

The chain has TRBV19 and TRBJ1-1, with D uncertain. The CDR3 is 13 amino acids. The germline V and J ends were trimmed by 7 bases and 0 bases, with 9 bases remaining between them. Germline V lookup: CDR1 LNHDA, CDR2 SQIVND (reference sequence). CDR3 coding DNA: TGTGCCAGTACCCGTAAGTTGAACACTGAAGCTTTCTTT. Protein product: CASTRKLNTEAFF. Full variable domain (missing parts from reference TRBV19 and TRBJ1-1): DGGITQSPKYLFRKEGQNVTLSCEQNLNHDAMYWYRQDPGQGLRLIYYSQIVNDFQKGDIAEGYSVSREKKESFPLTVTSAQKNPTAFYLCASTRKLNTEAFFGQGTRLTVV.

The genes are TRBV29-1 and TRBJ2-7, with 8 bases aligning to TRBD2. CDR3 length: 10 amino acids. Germline lookup yields CDR1 SQVTM and CDR2 ANQGSEA. Germline trimming cut 6 bases from V and 11 bases from J; bases unmatched to any gene: 6. The CDR3 here is CSVGGTREYF. In nucleotides, the CDR3 is TGCAGCGTGGGGGGGACTAGGGAGTACTTC.

The rearrangement links TRBV30 to TRBJ2-4; unclear D gene. CDR1 is GTSNPN, CDR2 SVGIG, per germline (reference sequence). The ends were cut back, 1 base at V and 4 bases at J, with 8 bases in the middle. This CDR3 spans 13 amino acids. CDR3 sequence: CAWSDIGKNIQYF. CDR3 nucleotides: TGTGCCTGGAGTGACATCGGGAAAAACATTCAGTACTTC.

This chain joins TRBV29-1 and TRBJ1-4, with D perhaps matching TRBD1 (6 bases). Germline lookup yields CDR1 SQVTM and CDR2 ANQGSEA. Trimming pared 7 bases from V and 5 bases from J, leaving 11 bases between. CDR3 length equals 12 residues. The CDR3 here is CSGTVSNEKLFF. The DNA of the CDR3 is TGCAGCGGGACAGTGAGCAATGAAAAACTGTTTTTT.

The chain couples TRBV9 to TRBJ2-7; D tentatively fits TRBD1 or TRBD2 (5 bases each). CDR1 and CDR2 (germline): SGDLS, YYNGEE. The CDR3 has 15 residues. The V gene lost 3 bases and the J gene lost 4 bases, with 17 bases spanning the gap. The CDR3 sequence: CASSAYRDLPYEQYF. The CDR3 bases are TGTGCCAGCAGCGCCTACCGGGACCTACCTTACGAGCAGTACTTC.

About this clone: This could be a read error, since a much larger clone is one nucleotide away. The genes are TRBV5-4 and TRBJ2-3, with D unclear. V lost 2 bases, J lost 5 bases, and 3 bases lay in between. CDR1 SGHNT and CDR2 YYREEE come from the germline V gene (reference sequence). The CDR3 length is 11 residues. The CDR3 protein is CASSFGDTQYF. Written as DNA, the CDR3 is TGTGCCAGCAGCTTCGGAGATACGCAGTATTTT.

This chain uses TRBV6-5 with TRBJ1-2; the D is unclear. The CDR3 consists of 12 residues. V was trimmed by 5 bases and J by 4 bases, leaving 8 bases between them. The germline CDR1 and CDR2 sequences are MNHEY and SVGAGI. CDR3 amino acids: CASSPGSYGYTF. The CDR3 nucleotides read TGTGCCAGCAGTCCGGGGTCCTATGGCTACACCTTC.

The chain recombines TRBV5-4 with TRBJ2-5, with 12 bases fitting TRBD1. Germline V gene data show CDR1 as SGHNT and CDR2 as YYREEE (reference sequence). The CDR3 contains 15 residues. With 3 bases clipped from V and 6 bases from J, the junction kept 6 bases outside the gene matches. CDR3 residues: CASSYRDRGRQTQYF. CDR3 sequence (DNA): TGTGCCAGCAGCTACCGGGACAGGGGGCGGCAGACCCAGTACTTC.

Only a few counts were recorded for this clone. J is TRBJ1-1 and V is TRBV7-9; D might be TRBD1 (5 bases). Trimming took 7 bases from V and 0 from J, leaving 18 bases between them. The CDR3 spans 16 residues. Germline assignment: CDR1 SEHNR and CDR2 FQNEAQ (reference sequence). The DNA for the CDR3 is TGTGCCAGCATCACAGGTCCGGGGAACATGAACACTGAAGCTTTCTTT. It codes for CASITGPGNMNTEAFF.

This clone was recorded a few times. This chain joins TRBV7-8 and TRBJ1-5; TRBD1 agrees at 8 bases. Germline loops: CDR1 SGHVS, CDR2 FQNEAQ. After removal of 6 bases from V and 3 bases from J, the junction contained 4 bases not matched to a gene. The CDR3 length is 14 residues. CDR3 in DNA: TGTGCCAGCAGGTCGACAGGGGTCAATCAGCCCCAGCATTTT. Translated, it gives CASRSTGVNQPQHF.

This sequence joins TRBV6-5 and TRBJ1-1; D not resolved. Trimming took off 6 bases at V and 7 bases at J, with 18 bases between the two ends. The germline V gene encodes CDR1 MNHEY and CDR2 SVGAGI. The CDR3 consists of 14 residues. The CDR3 reads CASRSIIAEVEAFF. CDR3 in DNA: TGTGCCAGCAGGTCTATAATTGCAGAGGTTGAAGCTTTCTTT.

J is TRBJ1-1 and V is TRBV5-1; D not certain. The germline gives CDR1 SGHRS, CDR2 YFSETQ. V lost 4 bases, J lost 3 bases, and 7 bases lay in between. The CDR3 contains 12 residues. The CDR3 bases are TGCGCCAGCAGCCAATCGGACACTGAAGCTTTCTTT. It is translated as CASSQSDTEAFF.

This clone appeared a few times. The V call is TRBV7-9, the J call TRBJ1-3; 8 bases fit TRBD1. Germline-derived CDR1 and CDR2 are SEHNR and FQNEAQ (reference sequence). The V gene end was trimmed by 5 bases and the J gene end by 3 bases; junction bases not matched to a gene: 12. There are 17 residues in the CDR3. The CDR3 is CASSPRGGQGYGNTIYF. CDR3 bases: TGTGCCAGCAGCCCACGAGGCGGACAGGGATATGGAAACACCATATATTTT.

This clone was counted only a few times. The chain is built from TRBV6-6 and TRBJ1-1; D not resolved. The V and J ends lost 2 bases and 6 bases respectively, with 10 bases between them. The germline V gene has CDR1 MNHNY and CDR2 SVGAGI (reference sequence). The CDR3 extends over 13 amino acids. This CDR3 reads CASSYPEIPEAFF. DNA of the CDR3: TGTGCCAGCAGTTACCCGGAGATACCTGAAGCTTTCTTT.

The rearrangement uses TRBV10-1 and TRBJ2-7, with D possibly being TRBD2 (6 bases). Germline V gives CDR1 WNHNN, CDR2 SYGVQD (reference sequence). Trimming shortened V by 6 bases and J by 6 bases, and 21 bases separated the two germline ends. The CDR3 spans 15 residues. The DNA for the CDR3 is TGCGCCAGCAGGGGGTTGGAGGGTCGGGTTCGCGAGCAGTACTTC. Its translation: CASRGLEGRVREQYF.

Comments on this clone: At one of its ends the junction is not consistent with the germline gene, which may arise from a read error. V is TRBV5-1 and J is TRBJ1-2; no clear D gene. CDR3 length: 13 residues. CDR1 is SGHRS, CDR2 YFSETQ, per germline. This chain's CDR3 is CASSFGANYDYTF. For the CDR3, the DNA is TGCGCCAGCAGCTTCGGAGCAAACTATGACTACACCTTC.

A few counts support this clone. Here the CDR3 reads CAGQGLGDEQFF. The CDR3 coding sequence is TGTGCCGGGCAAGGACTAGGCGATGAGCAGTTCTTC. The gene calls are TRBV28 and TRBJ2-1, with 7 bases matching TRBD2. After removal of 11 bases from V and 8 bases from J, the junction contained 9 bases not matched to a gene. The germline gives CDR1 MDHEN, CDR2 SYDVKM. This CDR3 contains 12 residues.

The V and J genes are TRBV6-5 and TRBJ2-1, with D perhaps being TRBD1 or TRBD2 (6 bases each). The CDR3 is 16 residues long. The V gene lost 2 bases and the J gene lost 4 bases, with 15 bases spanning the gap. CDR1 MNHEY and CDR2 SVGAGI come from the germline V gene. The CDR3 DNA reads TGTGCCAGCAGTTACGGGGGACAAGGACTATACAATGAGCAGTTCTTC. This codes for CASSYGGQGLYNEQFF.

This clone has only a few counts. The J gene is TRBJ1-1, the V gene TRBV5-1, with a weak D call TRBD1 (5 bases). The germline V gene has CDR1 SGHRS and CDR2 YFSETQ. V was pared by 3 bases and J by 4 bases, with 10 bases between. This CDR3 comprises 13 residues. Here the CDR3 reads CASSSEGSTEAFF. In DNA form, the CDR3 reads TGCGCCAGCAGCTCAGAGGGGAGCACTGAAGCTTTCTTT.

This clone appeared many times. The V call is TRBV18, the J call TRBJ2-7; TRBD2 matches 11 bases. The germline V gene has CDR1 KGHSH and CDR2 LQKENI. Trimming cost V 3 bases and J 3 bases; bases outside gene matches: 7. The CDR3 covers 16 residues. This CDR3 reads CASSPSGTSGIYEQYF. CDR3 bases: TGTGCCAGCTCACCCTCCGGGACTAGCGGAATCTACGAGCAGTACTTC.

This chain joins TRBV4-1 and TRBJ2-3; a possible D gene is TRBD2 (5 bases). The V end was cut by 2 bases, the J end by 4 bases, with 10 bases between. The CDR3 consists of 14 residues. Germline-derived CDR1 and CDR2 are MGHRA and YSYEKL. CDR3 DNA: TGCGCCAGCAGCCAACAACTAGGTGCAGATACGCAGTATTTT. It is translated as CASSQQLGADTQYF.

The rearrangement joins TRBV7-3 to TRBJ2-2, with D perhaps matching TRBD2 (5 bases). V gave up 5 bases and J gave up 4 bases, with 17 bases separating them. The V gene's germline CDR1 is SGHTA and CDR2 FQGTGA. This CDR3 contains 16 residues. The CDR3 sequence is CASSPADQRSTGELFF. CDR3 coding DNA: TGTGCCAGCAGCCCCGCAGACCAGCGGTCCACCGGGGAGCTGTTTTTT.